The 9 T cell receptor beta chains given below trace back to one sample, sequenced in a study of siplizumab effects on memory and regulatory T cells. Clones were sequenced by immunoSEQ multiplex PCR, and TCRdb holds only the in-frame ones, with some missing. The table has under 85,000 clones, 88% seen once. Sequences were obtained from Tregs sorted from blood. These receptor sequences come from a human donor in good health.

The chain has TRBV27 and TRBJ2-3, with TRBD2 matching over 9 bases. The V and J ends lost 5 bases and 4 bases, in that order; junction bases with no gene match: 16. Germline assignment: CDR1 MNHEY and CDR2 SMNVEV (reference sequence). The CDR3 extends over 18 amino acids. This CDR3 is CASSPAPGAAGGADTQYF. The CDR3 region has the DNA TGTGCCAGCAGTCCGGCTCCGGGGGCGGCGGGAGGGGCAGATACGCAGTATTTT.

V usage is TRBV7-9 and J usage is TRBJ2-1; 8 bases fit TRBD2. V shed 1 base and J 2 bases; nucleotides not matched to a gene: 7. This CDR3 has 17 residues. CDR1 is SEHNR, CDR2 FQNEAQ, per germline (reference sequence). DNA of the CDR3: TGTGCCAGCAGCTTAGAAGCGGGGGCGTCCCCCTACAATGAGCAGTTCTTC. This sequence encodes CASSLEAGASPYNEQFF.

The CDR3 loop reads CATSRDYGQVLEETQYF. CDR3 in DNA: TGTGCCACCAGCAGGGATTACGGACAGGTTCTTGAAGAGACCCAGTACTTC. This chain links TRBV15 with TRBJ2-5; 7 nucleotides match TRBD1. The CDR3 covers 17 residues. V gave up 3 bases and J gave up 3 bases; unmatched junction bases: 13. Germline V gene data show CDR1 as LNHNV and CDR2 as YYDKDF (reference sequence).

The genes are TRBV5-1 and TRBJ1-2; 9 bases are shared with TRBD1. CDR1 is SGHRS and CDR2 is YFSETQ in the germline V gene. This CDR3 contains 14 residues. The trim removed 4 bases at V and 2 bases at J, leaving 3 bases unmatched. The CDR3 loop is CASSGGQGNYGYTF. CDR3 in DNA: TGCGCCAGCAGCGGAGGACAGGGGAACTATGGCTACACCTTC.

The chain employs TRBV28 and TRBJ2-2, with unresolved D. CDR3 length equals 13 residues. Germline values: CDR1 MDHEN, CDR2 SYDVKM. With 10 bases removed from V and 1 base from J, the gap between germline ends came to 10 bases. The DNA for the CDR3 is TGTGCCACGACCAACAGGAACACCGGGGAGCTGTTTTTT. Encoded protein: CATTNRNTGELFF.

This clone has just one count. The rearrangement uses TRBV5-1 and TRBJ2-1, with 7 bases matching TRBD2. Germline trimming cut 5 bases from V and 1 base from J; bases unmatched to any gene: 9. Germline assignment: CDR1 SGHRS and CDR2 YFSETQ. There are 16 residues in the CDR3. The DNA of the CDR3 is TGCGCCAGCAGGGCTAGCGGAGACCCTTCCTACAATGAGCAGTTCTTC. This sequence encodes CASRASGDPSYNEQFF.

V usage is TRBV5-4 and J usage is TRBJ1-1, with D possibly matching TRBD1 (5 bases). The CDR3 runs 14 residues. Trimming shortened V by 6 bases and J by 5 bases, and 17 bases separated the two germline ends. The germline V gene encodes CDR1 SGHNT and CDR2 YYREEE (reference sequence). The DNA for the CDR3 is TGTGCCAGCACCCCGGACATTAGAGGGACTGAAGCTTTCTTT. Protein sequence: CASTPDIRGTEAFF.

V usage is TRBV18 and J usage is TRBJ2-6; 8 nucleotides agree with TRBD2. J was trimmed by 1 base and V by 3 bases; bases with no gene match: 14. This CDR3 contains 20 residues. Germline V lookup: CDR1 KGHSH, CDR2 LQKENI. CDR3 region: CASSPQRQGLAWSGANVLTF. CDR3 sequence (DNA): TGTGCCAGCTCACCGCAAAGACAAGGACTAGCATGGTCTGGGGCCAACGTCCTGACTTTC.

V gene TRBV5-6 combines with J gene TRBJ1-6; the D gene is possibly TRBD1 (5 bases). The CDR3 is 16 residues long. CDR1 is SGHDT and CDR2 is YYEEEE in the germline V gene. The V end lost 4 bases, the J end lost 8 bases, and 19 bases lay between the germline ends. The CDR3, as DNA: TGTGCCAGCAGCCTAAGGGACGGCGGAGTTCATTCACCCCTCCACTTT. It is translated as CASSLRDGGVHSPLHF. The whole variable domain, remainder taken from reference TRBV5-6 and TRBJ1-6, is DAGVTQSPTHLIKTRGQQVTLRCSPKSGHDTVSWYQQALGQGPQFIFQYYEEEERQRGNFPDRFSGHQFPNYSSELNVNALLLGDSALYLCASSLRDGGVHSPLHFGNGTRLTVT.